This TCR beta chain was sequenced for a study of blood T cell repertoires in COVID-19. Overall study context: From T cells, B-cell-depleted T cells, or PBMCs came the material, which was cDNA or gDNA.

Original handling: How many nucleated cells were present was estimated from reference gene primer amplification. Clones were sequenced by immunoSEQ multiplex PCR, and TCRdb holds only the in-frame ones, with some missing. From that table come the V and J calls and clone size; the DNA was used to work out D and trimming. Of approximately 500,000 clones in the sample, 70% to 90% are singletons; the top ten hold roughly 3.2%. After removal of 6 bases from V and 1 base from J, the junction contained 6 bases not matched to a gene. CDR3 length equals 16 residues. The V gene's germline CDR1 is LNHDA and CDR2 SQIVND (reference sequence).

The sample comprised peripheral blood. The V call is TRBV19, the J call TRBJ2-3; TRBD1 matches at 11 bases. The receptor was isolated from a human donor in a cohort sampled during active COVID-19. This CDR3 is CASRDRGRSGTDTQYF. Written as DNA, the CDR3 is TGTGCCAGTAGGGACAGGGGGCGATCGGGCACAGATACGCAGTATTTT.